This TCR beta chain was captured by sequencing in a study of sequential checkpoint blockade in melanoma. Across the study: Arm A got nivolumab then ipilimumab; arm B the reverse, 1:1. DNA from 85 to 95 pretreatment tumor samples underwent TCRβ immunosequencing.

Germline V gene data show CDR1 as LNHNV and CDR2 as YYDKDF (reference sequence). The CDR3 consists of 16 residues. V was pared by 5 bases and J by 0 bases, with 7 bases of the junction left unmatched. This sample's treatment: randomized to nivolumab then ipilimumab (arm A) or the reverse (arm B). DNA-damaging chemotherapy had not been given to any patient beforehand. This clone was seen a few times. Only in-frame clones appear in the TCRdb table, and some are missing; sequencing was by immunoSEQ multiplex PCR. The sample holds under 2,500 clones, more than 25% seen once. This material consisted of tumor tissue (inferred from file names), taken from a patient given nivolumab and ipilimumab in sequence. This TCR came from a human donor with melanoma. This chain connects TRBV15 to TRBJ2-3; 8 bases are a match to TRBD1. CDR3 sequence: CATSGGQGRSTDTQYF. DNA of the CDR3: TGTGCCACCAGCGGAGGACAGGGTCGGAGCACAGATACGCAGTATTTT.